This entry concerns a single T cell receptor (beta chain). The CDR3 consists of 13 residues. Trimming removed 3 bases at V and 5 bases at J, with 10 bases between. The germline gives CDR1 MDHEN, CDR2 SYDVKM. This specimen comes from a study of T cell changes during pregnancy in multiple sclerosis. Repertoires were generated with immunoSEQ multiplex PCR, while TCRdb's copy carries only in-frame clones and drops some. Of approximately 38,000 clones in the sample, around 94% were seen once. This chain links TRBV28 with TRBJ2-5; D is uncertain. The TCR sequence derives from a female donor with multiple sclerosis, enrolled in a pregnancy study. Sequenced here: peripheral blood, sampled in the third trimester of pregnancy. CDR3 amino acids: CASSLSTAETQYF. In DNA form, the CDR3 reads TGTGCCAGCAGTTTGAGCACTGCGGAGACCCAGTACTTC. Looking up the rest from reference TRBV28 and TRBJ2-5 gives the full variable domain: DVKVTQSSRYLVKRTGEKVFLECVQDMDHENMFWYRQDPGLGLRLIYFSYDVKMKEKGDIPEGYSVSREKKERFSLILESASTNQTSMYLCASSLSTAETQYFGPGTRLLVL.